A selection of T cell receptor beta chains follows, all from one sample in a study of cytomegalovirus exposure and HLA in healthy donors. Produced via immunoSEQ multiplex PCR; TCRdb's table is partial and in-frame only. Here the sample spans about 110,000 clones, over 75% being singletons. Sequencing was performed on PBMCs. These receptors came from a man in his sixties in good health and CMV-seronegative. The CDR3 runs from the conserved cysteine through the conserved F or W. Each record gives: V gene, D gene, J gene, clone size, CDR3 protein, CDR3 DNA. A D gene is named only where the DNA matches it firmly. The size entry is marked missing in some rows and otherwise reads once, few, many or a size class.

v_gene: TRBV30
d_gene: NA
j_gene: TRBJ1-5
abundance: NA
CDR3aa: CAWSDPGGYTQPQHF
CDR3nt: TGTGCCTGGAGTGACCCCGGCGGGTACACTCAGCCCCAGCATTTT

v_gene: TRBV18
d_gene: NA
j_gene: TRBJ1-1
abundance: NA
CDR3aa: CASSPVLTENTEAFF
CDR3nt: TGTGCCAGCTCACCTGTACTGACAGAGAACACTGAAGCTTTCTTT

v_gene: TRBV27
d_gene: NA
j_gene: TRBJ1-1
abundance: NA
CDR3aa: CATGRAGTGNTEAFF
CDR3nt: TGTGCCACCGGTCGGGCAGGTACAGGGAACACTGAAGCTTTCTTT

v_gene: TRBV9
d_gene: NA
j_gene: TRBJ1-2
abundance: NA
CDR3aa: CASSVVSGGLGGYTF
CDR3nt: TGTGCCAGCAGCGTAGTCTCCGGGGGGTTAGGGGGCTACACCTTC

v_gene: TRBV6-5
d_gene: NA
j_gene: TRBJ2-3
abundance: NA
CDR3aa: CASSYGPVTDTQYF
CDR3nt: TGTGCCAGCAGTTACGGGCCAGTCACAGATACGCAGTATTTT

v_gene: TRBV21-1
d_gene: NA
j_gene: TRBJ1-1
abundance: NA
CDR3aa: CASSKGGSVCRMNTEAFF
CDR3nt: TGTGCCAGCAGCAAAGGAGGGAGCGTCTGCCGGATGAACACTGAAGCTTTCTTT

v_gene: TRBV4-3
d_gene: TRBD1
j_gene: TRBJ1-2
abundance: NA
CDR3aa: CASSQVFRDRGRGYGYTF
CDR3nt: TGCGCCAGCAGCCAAGTTTTCCGGGACAGGGGAAGGGGATATGGCTACACCTTC

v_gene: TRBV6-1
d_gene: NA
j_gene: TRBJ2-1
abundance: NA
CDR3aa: CASSGQVFPNEQFF
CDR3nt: TGTGCCAGCAGTGGACAGGTCTTTCCCAATGAGCAGTTCTTC

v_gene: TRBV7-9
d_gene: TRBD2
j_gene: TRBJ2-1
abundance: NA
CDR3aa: CASSLFVVAGGHEQFF
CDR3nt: TGTGCCAGCAGCTTATTCGTGGTAGCGGGGGGGCATGAGCAGTTCTTC

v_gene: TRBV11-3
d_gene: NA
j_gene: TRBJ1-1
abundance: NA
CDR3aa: CASSQPGGGGEAFF
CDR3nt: TGTGCCAGCAGCCAGCCGGGGGGAGGAGGTGAAGCTTTCTTT

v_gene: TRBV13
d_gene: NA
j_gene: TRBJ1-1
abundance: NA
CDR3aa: CASSLGLGGTEAFF
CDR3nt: TGTGCCAGCAGCTTAGGCCTCGGGGGCACTGAAGCTTTCTTT

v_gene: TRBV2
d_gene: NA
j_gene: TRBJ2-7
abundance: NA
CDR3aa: CASSLTGTSGWRDEQYF
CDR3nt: TGTGCCAGCAGTCTGACAGGGACGTCCGGCTGGAGGGACGAGCAGTACTTC

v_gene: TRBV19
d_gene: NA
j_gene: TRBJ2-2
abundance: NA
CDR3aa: CASSIVFKSRPNTGELFF
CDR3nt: TGTGCCAGTAGTATAGTATTTAAGTCCAGGCCGAACACCGGGGAGCTGTTTTTT

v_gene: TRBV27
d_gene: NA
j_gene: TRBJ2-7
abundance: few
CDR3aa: CASSFVGDLSYEQYF
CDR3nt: TGTGCCAGCAGTTTTGTCGGGGATCTGAGCTACGAGCAGTACTTC

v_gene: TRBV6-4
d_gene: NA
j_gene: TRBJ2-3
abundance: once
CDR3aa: CASSDGGRPDTQYF
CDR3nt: TGTGCCAGCAGTGACGGCGGTAGACCAGATACGCAGTATTTT

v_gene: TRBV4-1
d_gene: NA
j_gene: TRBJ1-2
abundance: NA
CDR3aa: CASSQGPSANYGYTF
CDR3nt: TGCGCCAGCAGCCAAGGCCCCAGCGCTAACTATGGCTACACCTTC

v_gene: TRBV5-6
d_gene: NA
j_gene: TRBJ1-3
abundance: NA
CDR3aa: CASSTIRGSGNTIYF
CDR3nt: TGTGCCAGCAGCACTATCAGGGGCTCTGGAAACACCATATATTTT

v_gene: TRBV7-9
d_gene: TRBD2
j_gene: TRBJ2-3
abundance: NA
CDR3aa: CASSLLAGGTDTQYF
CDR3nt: TGTGCCAGCAGCCTTCTAGCGGGGGGCACAGATACGCAGTATTTT

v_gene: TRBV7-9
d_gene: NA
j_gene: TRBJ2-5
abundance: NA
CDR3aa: CASTGWETQYF
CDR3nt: TGTGCCAGCACCGGTTGGGAGACCCAGTACTTC

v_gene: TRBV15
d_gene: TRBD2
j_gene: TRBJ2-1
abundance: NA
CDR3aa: CATSRDPLAAGVRANEQFF
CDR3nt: TGTGCCACCAGCAGAGATCCCTTGGCAGCGGGGGTTCGGGCCAATGAGCAGTTCTTC

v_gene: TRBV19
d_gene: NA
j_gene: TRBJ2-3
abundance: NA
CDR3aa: CASRGVDTQYF
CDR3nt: TGTGCCAGTAGAGGGGTGGATACGCAGTATTTT

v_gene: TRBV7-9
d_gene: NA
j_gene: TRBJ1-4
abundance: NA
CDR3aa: CASSLGTIANEKLFF
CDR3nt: TGTGCCAGCAGCTTGGGGACTATAGCTAATGAAAAACTGTTTTTT

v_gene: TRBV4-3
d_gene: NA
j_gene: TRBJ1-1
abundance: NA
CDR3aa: CASSQDVGVEGTEAFF
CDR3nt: TGCGCCAGCAGCCAAGATGTAGGGGTGGAAGGGACTGAAGCTTTCTTT

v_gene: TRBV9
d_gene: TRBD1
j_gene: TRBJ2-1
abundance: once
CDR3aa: CASSVRGQGSYNEQFF
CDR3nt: TGTGCCAGCAGCGTAAGGGGGCAGGGCTCCTACAATGAGCAGTTCTTC

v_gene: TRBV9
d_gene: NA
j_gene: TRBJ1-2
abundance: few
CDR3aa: CASSVDISPNYGYTF
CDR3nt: TGTGCCAGCAGCGTTGATATAAGCCCTAACTATGGCTACACCTTC

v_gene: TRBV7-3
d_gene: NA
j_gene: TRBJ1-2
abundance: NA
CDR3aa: CASSLGGGGYGYTF
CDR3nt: TGTGCCAGCAGCTTAGGGGGAGGGGGCTATGGCTACACCTTC

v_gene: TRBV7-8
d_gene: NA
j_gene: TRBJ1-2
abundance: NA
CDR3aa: CASSYSTGLGYGYTF
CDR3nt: TGTGCCAGCAGCTACTCGACAGGTCTGGGATATGGCTACACCTTC

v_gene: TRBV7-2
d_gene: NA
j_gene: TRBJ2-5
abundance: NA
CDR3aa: CASSRQIQETQYF
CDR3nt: TGTGCCAGCAGCCGACAAATACAAGAGACCCAGTACTTC

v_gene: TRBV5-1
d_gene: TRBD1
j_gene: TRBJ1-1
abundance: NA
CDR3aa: CASSPGTGGFRAFF
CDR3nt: TGCGCCAGCAGCCCGGGGACAGGGGGCTTTCGAGCTTTCTTT

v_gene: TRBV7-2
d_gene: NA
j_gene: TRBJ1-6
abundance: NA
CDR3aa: CASSLGGVNSPLHF
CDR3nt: TGTGCCAGCAGCTTAGGGGGGGTTAATTCACCCCTCCACTTT

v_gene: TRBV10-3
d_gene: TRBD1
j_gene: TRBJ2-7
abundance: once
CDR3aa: CAIRTGGEEQYF
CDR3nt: TGTGCCATCAGGACAGGGGGCGAAGAGCAGTACTTC

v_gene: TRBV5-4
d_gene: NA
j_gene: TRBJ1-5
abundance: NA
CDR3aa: CASSSGRGGQPQHF
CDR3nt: TGTGCCAGCAGCTCCGGACGCGGCGGGCAGCCCCAGCATTTT

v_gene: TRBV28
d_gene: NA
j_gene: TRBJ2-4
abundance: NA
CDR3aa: CASSPLGQGNIQYF
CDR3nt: TGTGCCAGCAGCCCCCTTGGTCAGGGAAACATTCAGTACTTC

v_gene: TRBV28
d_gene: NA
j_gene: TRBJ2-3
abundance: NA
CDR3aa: CASSLFQGSTDTQYF
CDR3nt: TGTGCCAGCAGTTTATTCCAGGGTTCGACAGATACGCAGTATTTT

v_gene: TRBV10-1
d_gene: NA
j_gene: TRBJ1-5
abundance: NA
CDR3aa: CALSQAYSNQPQHF
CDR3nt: TGCGCCTTAAGCCAGGCCTATAGCAATCAGCCCCAGCATTTT

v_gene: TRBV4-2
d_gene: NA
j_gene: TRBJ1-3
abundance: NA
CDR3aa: CASSRSSRDSGNTIYF
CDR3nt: TGTGCCAGCAGCCGGAGTAGCAGGGACTCTGGAAACACCATATATTTT

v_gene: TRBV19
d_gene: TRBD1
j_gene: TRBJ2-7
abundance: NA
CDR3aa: CASSMWGQSAYEQYF
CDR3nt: TGTGCCAGTAGTATGTGGGGACAGTCCGCCTACGAGCAGTACTTC

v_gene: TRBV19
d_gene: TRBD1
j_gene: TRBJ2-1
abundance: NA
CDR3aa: CASSIDYRGEQFF
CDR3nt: TGTGCCAGTAGTATAGATTACAGGGGCGAGCAGTTCTTC

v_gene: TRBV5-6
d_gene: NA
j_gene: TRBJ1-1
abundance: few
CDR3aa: CASSLRTEAFF
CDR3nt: TGTGCCAGCAGCTTGCGGACTGAAGCTTTCTTT

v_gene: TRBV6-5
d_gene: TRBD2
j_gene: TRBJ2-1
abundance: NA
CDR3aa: CASKAGLTNEQFF
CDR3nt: TGTGCCAGCAAGGCGGGACTAACGAATGAGCAGTTCTTC

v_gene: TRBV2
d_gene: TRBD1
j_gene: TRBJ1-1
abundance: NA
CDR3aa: CARGQEAFF
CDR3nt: TGTGCCAGGGGACAGGAAGCTTTCTTT